This T cell receptor (beta chain) was identified in a study of blood T cell repertoires in COVID-19. Study at large: Acute and convalescent COVID-19 samples came from the United States, Italy and Spain. T cells, B-cell-depleted T cells, or PBMCs supplied cDNA or gDNA.

The authors' processing: Amplification of reference gene primers provided the estimated nucleated cell counts. Generated by immunoSEQ multiplex PCR, the TCRdb table keeps only in-frame clones and is missing some. V and J calls and clone size are as listed in that table; D and trimming were resolved from the DNA. The sample has around 370,000 clones, around nine tenths seen once. A single count supports this clone. J lost 11 bases, V lost 8 bases, and 16 bases had no gene match. CDR3 length: 14 amino acids. Germline CDR1 is LNHDA and CDR2 is SQIVND (reference sequence). Enrolment of Seattle patients took place during active infection, and they were followed longitudinally.

The gene calls are TRBV19 and TRBJ1-1, with 8 positions matching TRBD1. The source is a woman aged 70-85 years with COVID-19, enrolled during active disease. Source material: peripheral blood. The CDR3 is CASSRTGQGGGAFF. Written as DNA, the CDR3 is TGTGCCAGTTCCAGGACAGGGCAGGGAGGAGGGGCTTTCTTT. The whole variable domain, remainder taken from reference TRBV19 and TRBJ1-1, is DGGITQSPKYLFRKEGQNVTLSCEQNLNHDAMYWYRQDPGQGLRLIYYSQIVNDFQKGDIAEGYSVSREKKESFPLTVTSAQKNPTAFYLCASSRTGQGGGAFFGQGTRLTVV.